The 24 T cell receptor beta chains presented below share a single source sample, sequenced in a study of OX40 agonist ivuxolimab in advanced cancers. Assay used: immunoSEQ multiplex PCR; TCRdb lists only in-frame clones, some missing. Among 75,000 to 80,000 clones listed, nearly 85% were seen once. The sample consisted of CD4+ or CD8+ T cells sorted from blood, taken in a trial of the OX40 agonist ivuxolimab. Receptors originate from an adult with an advanced solid tumor such as melanoma, head and neck, liver or kidney cancer.

This chain uses TRBV27 with TRBJ2-7; possibly TRBD2 for D (7 bases). Germline V lookup: CDR1 MNHEY, CDR2 SMNVEV (reference sequence). V was pared by 3 bases and J by 0 bases, with 27 bases between. The CDR3 has 20 amino acids. CDR3 coding DNA: TGTGCCAGCAGTTTGTTGGGGGCGGGGGCGCTCCTCTCTAGCTCCTACGAGCAGTACTTC. Translation: CASSLLGAGALLSSSYEQYF.

The rearrangement links TRBV7-2 to TRBJ1-1; 7 bases line up with TRBD1. V lost 4 bases and J lost 7; bases outside the gene matches: 15. CDR1 is SGHTA, CDR2 FQGNSA, per germline. This CDR3 spans 16 amino acids. As DNA, the CDR3 is TGTGCCAGCAGCTCTACGCTGAGTCAGGGGGTAAGTGAAGCTTTCTTT. Translating gives CASSSTLSQGVSEAFF.

This chain joins TRBV15 and TRBJ2-1; D remains ambiguous. This CDR3 contains 16 residues. The V gene's germline CDR1 is LNHNV and CDR2 YYDKDF (reference sequence). V lost 0 bases and J 0 bases, leaving 9 bases between the germline ends. This CDR3 is CATSRDGRGSYNEQFF. CDR3 bases: TGTGCCACCAGCAGAGATGGCCGTGGCTCCTACAATGAGCAGTTCTTC.

The chain uses TRBV12-5 and TRBJ2-1, with TRBD1 as a possible D gene (5 bases). CDR3 length: 18 residues. Trimming left V 2 bases short and J 6 bases short, with 23 bases between. Germline CDR1 and CDR2: LGHNT and FRNRAP. CDR3 nucleotides: TGTGCTAGTGGTTTGTTAGTTTCGGGCAGGGTGTTCGGCAATGAGCAGTTCTTC. It encodes CASGLLVSGRVFGNEQFF.

V and J are TRBV6-1 and TRBJ1-5; TRBD1 aligns across 7 bases. Germline V gives CDR1 MNHNS, CDR2 SASEGT. The length of the CDR3 is 18 residues. V shed 4 bases, J shed 0 bases, and the junction held 12 bases outside the gene matches. In DNA form, the CDR3 reads TGTGCCAGCAGTGGACCTTCGGGACAGATCTATAGCAATCAGCCCCAGCATTTT. Translated: CASSGPSGQIYSNQPQHF.

J is TRBJ1-2 and V is TRBV5-1, with a tentative D call TRBD1 (5 bases). The germline CDR1 and CDR2 sequences are SGHRS and YFSETQ. V was cut by 0 bases and J by 3 bases, with 15 bases left in between. CDR3 size: 16 residues. CDR3 bases: TGCGCCAGCAGCTTGGTGGGGGGAGGTAGAGACTATGGCTACACCTTC. It translates to CASSLVGGGRDYGYTF. The complete variable domain, with remaining parts taken from reference TRBV5-1 and TRBJ1-2, reads KAGVTQTPRYLIKTRGQQVTLSCSPISGHRSVSWYQQTPGQGLQFLFEYFSETQRNKGNFPGRFSGRQFSNSRSEMNVSTLELGDSALYLCASSLVGGGRDYGYTFGSGTRLTVV.

The chain uses TRBV7-9 and TRBJ1-1; no definite D call. V shed 1 base and J shed 4 bases, with 10 bases lying between them. The germline V gene encodes CDR1 SEHNR and CDR2 FQNEAQ (reference sequence). This CDR3 is built from 14 residues. CDR3 region: CASSLEGDTTEAFF. CDR3 in DNA: TGTGCCAGCAGCTTAGAAGGTGACACCACTGAAGCTTTCTTT.

The chain employs TRBV12-1 and TRBJ1-5. TRBV12-1 counts as a pseudogene. This CDR3 has 18 residues. Here the CDR3 reads CASSYFDCFDLARQPQHF. CDR3 coding DNA: TGTGCCAGCAGCTACTTCGACTGCTTCGACTTGGCACGACAGCCCCAGCATTTT.

The chain employs TRBV7-2 and TRBJ2-7; 10 positions agree with TRBD1. Germline assignment: CDR1 SGHTA and CDR2 FQGNSA. With 4 bases clipped from V and 2 bases from J, the junction kept 5 bases outside the gene matches. The CDR3 has 15 amino acids. The CDR3 DNA reads TGTGCCAGCAGCTCTCGGACAGGGGGGCCCTACGAGCAGTACTTC. Translation: CASSSRTGGPYEQYF.

The chain couples TRBV5-4 to TRBJ2-2; 7 bases are shared with TRBD1. V shed 3 bases and J 2 bases; nucleotides not matched to a gene: 7. The CDR3 sequence is 16 residues long. Germline CDR1 and CDR2: SGHNT and YYREEE (reference sequence). The CDR3 nucleotides are TGTGCCAGCAGCTGGAACAGGGGCCTTAACACCGGGGAGCTGTTTTTT. Translation: CASSWNRGLNTGELFF.

J is TRBJ1-1 and V is TRBV29-1, with 9 nucleotides matching TRBD1. V was clipped by 7 bases and J by 5 bases; unmatched bases: 5. In germline, CDR1 is SQVTM, CDR2 ANQGSEA. This CDR3 region has 12 residues. In DNA form, the CDR3 reads TGCAGCGCAGGGACAGGGAAGACTGAAGCTTTCTTT. It codes for CSAGTGKTEAFF.

The sample holds a few counts of this clone. The chain is built from TRBV4-1 and TRBJ2-3; TRBD2 agrees at 12 bases. The V and J ends lost 3 bases and 2 bases, in that order; junction bases with no gene match: 3. This CDR3 has 16 amino acids. Germline CDR1 and CDR2: MGHRA and YSYEKL. The CDR3 spells CASSHRLAGDTDTQYF. CDR3 coding DNA: TGCGCCAGCAGCCACCGACTAGCGGGGGACACAGATACGCAGTATTTT.

The chain carries TRBV28 and TRBJ1-1; TRBD1 might be the D (5 bases). The CDR3 length is 14 residues. V was shortened by 1 base and J by 1 base, with 7 bases between the two germline ends. CDR1 and CDR2 from the germline V gene are MDHEN and SYDVKM. CDR3 residues: CASSLFRGNTEAFF. The CDR3 nucleotides read TGTGCCAGCAGTTTATTTAGGGGGAACACTGAAGCTTTCTTT.

The chain joins TRBV14 to TRBJ2-1; D unclear. V was trimmed by 0 bases and J by 7 bases, leaving 7 bases between them. The CDR3 runs to 13 residues. The germline gives CDR1 SGHDN, CDR2 FVKESK. The CDR3 DNA sequence: TGTGCCAGCAGCCAAGATCCCCGGAATGAGCAGTTCTTC. Translation: CASSQDPRNEQFF.

V usage is TRBV12-5 and J usage is TRBJ2-3, with 9 bases fitting TRBD2. CDR3 length equals 15 residues. Unmatched junction bases numbered 8, after V lost 6 bases and J lost 4 bases. Per germline, CDR1 LGHNT and CDR2 FRNRAP. The CDR3 nucleotides read TGTGCTAGTGGCCTGGGACTAGCCCCGGCAGATACGCAGTATTTT. This gives the protein CASGLGLAPADTQYF.

This clone was recorded a few times. The J gene is TRBJ1-2, the V gene TRBV28, with D maybe TRBD1 (6 bases). Germline V gene sequence: CDR1 MDHEN, CDR2 SYDVKM. This CDR3 comprises 12 residues. The V gene lost 3 bases and the J gene lost 5 bases, with 7 bases spanning the gap. CDR3 DNA sequence: TGTGCCAGCAGTTTCGGACAGTATGGCTACACCTTC. Protein product: CASSFGQYGYTF.

The rearrangement joins TRBV5-1 to TRBJ2-7; tentative D call: TRBD1 (6 bases). V lost 4 bases to trimming and J lost 2 bases, with 19 bases between them. Germline assignment: CDR1 SGHRS and CDR2 YFSETQ. This CDR3 has 16 amino acids. CDR3: CASSAHYGRGPYEQYF. The CDR3 DNA reads TGCGCCAGCAGCGCCCACTACGGCAGGGGTCCCTACGAGCAGTACTTC.

This clone was detected only a few times. The chain carries TRBV11-3 and TRBJ2-2, with D uncertain. V shed 8 bases and J shed 2 bases, with 12 bases lying between them. Per germline, CDR1 SGHNT and CDR2 YENEEA. CDR3 length: 14 amino acids. The CDR3 region has the DNA TGTGCCAGCCGACGAGACTCCAACACCGGGGAGCTGTTTTTT. Its translation is CASRRDSNTGELFF.

This chain links TRBV29-1 with TRBJ2-3; 7 positions match TRBD2. The CDR3 runs 13 residues. The trim removed 6 bases at V and 3 bases at J, leaving 6 bases unmatched. Germline CDR1 SQVTM, CDR2 ANQGSEA. For the CDR3, the DNA is TGCAGCGTAGCTTCCGGGAGGACAGATACGCAGTATTTT. It yields the protein CSVASGRTDTQYF.

This clone was seen only once. This chain joins TRBV5-4 and TRBJ1-1, with TRBD1 matching 8 bases. V shed 0 bases, J shed 3 bases, and the junction held 4 bases outside the gene matches. CDR3 size: 15 residues. Germline V gene data show CDR1 as SGHNT and CDR2 as YYREEE (reference sequence). The CDR3 DNA is TGTGCCAGCAGCTTGGGGGCAGGGGGCCACACTGAAGCTTTCTTT. This translates into CASSLGAGGHTEAFF.

V gene TRBV27 combines with J gene TRBJ2-3; 8 nucleotides match TRBD2. V dropped 3 bases and J dropped 0; count of bases not matched to a gene: 11. Looked up from germline, CDR1 is MNHEY and CDR2 is SMNVEV (reference sequence). CDR3 length: 18 amino acids. The CDR3 DNA is TGTGCCAGCAGTTTGGCCAGCGGGGGACTATCTAGCACAGATACGCAGTATTTT. This gives the protein CASSLASGGLSSTDTQYF.

CDR3 nucleotides: TGTGCCAGCAGCTTGGTCAGGGGGCCCGGGGAGCTGTTTTTT. Its protein is CASSLVRGPGELFF. V gene TRBV5-6 combines with J gene TRBJ2-2, with 8 bases fitting TRBD1. The junction had 1 base not matched to a gene; V was cut back by 0 bases and J by 6 bases. The CDR3 runs to 14 residues. Germline CDR1 is SGHDT and CDR2 is YYEEEE.

The chain joins TRBV29-1 to TRBJ2-3; tentatively, D is TRBD2 (5 bases). There are 15 residues in the CDR3. V was clipped by 2 bases and J by 3 bases, with 15 bases between them. CDR1 and CDR2 (germline): SQVTM, ANQGSEA. The CDR3 sequence: CSVERDTGGTDTQYF. Written as DNA, the CDR3 is TGCAGCGTTGAACGTGACACCGGCGGGACAGATACGCAGTATTTT.

The chain links TRBV28 to TRBJ2-1; 8 bases map to TRBD2. Trimming took 7 bases from V and 3 from J; bases not matched to a gene: 11. The CDR3 consists of 16 residues. The germline gives CDR1 MDHEN, CDR2 SYDVKM. CDR3 protein: CASKSPTSGYYNEQFF. The CDR3 bases are TGTGCCAGCAAGTCCCCCACTAGCGGATACTACAATGAGCAGTTCTTC.